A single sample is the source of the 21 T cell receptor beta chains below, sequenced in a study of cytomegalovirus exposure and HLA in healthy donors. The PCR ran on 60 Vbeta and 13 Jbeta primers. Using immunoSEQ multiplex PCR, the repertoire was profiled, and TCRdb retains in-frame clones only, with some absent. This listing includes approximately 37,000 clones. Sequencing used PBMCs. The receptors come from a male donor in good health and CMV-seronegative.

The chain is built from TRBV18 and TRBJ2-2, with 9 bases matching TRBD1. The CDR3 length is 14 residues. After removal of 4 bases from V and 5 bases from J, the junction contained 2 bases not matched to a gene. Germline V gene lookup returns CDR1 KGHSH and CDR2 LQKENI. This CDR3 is CASSQGQGTGELFF. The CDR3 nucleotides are TGTGCCAGCTCACAAGGACAGGGGACCGGGGAGCTGTTTTTT.

The CDR3 is CASILRQGASDTIYF. CDR3 nucleotides: TGTGCCAGCATTCTTAGACAGGGGGCTTCAGACACCATATATTTT. The V call is TRBV6-5, the J call TRBJ1-3, with TRBD1 identical over 10 bases. Trimming took 7 bases from V and 8 from J; bases not matched to a gene: 11. The length of the CDR3 is 15 residues. Looked up from germline, CDR1 is MNHEY and CDR2 is SVGAGI.

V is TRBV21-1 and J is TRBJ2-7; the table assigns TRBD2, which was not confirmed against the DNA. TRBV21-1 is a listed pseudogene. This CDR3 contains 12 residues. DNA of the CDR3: TGTGCCAGCAAGGAGTCCGTGGACGAGCAGTACTTC. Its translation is CASKESVDEQYF.

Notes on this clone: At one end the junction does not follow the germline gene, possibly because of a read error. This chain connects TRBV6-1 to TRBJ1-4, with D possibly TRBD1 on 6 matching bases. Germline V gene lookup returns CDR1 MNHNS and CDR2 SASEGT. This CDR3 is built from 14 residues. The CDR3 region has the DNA TGTACCAGCGGCGACCGGGACATCCATGAAAAACTGTTTTTT. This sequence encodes CTSGDRDIHEKLFF.

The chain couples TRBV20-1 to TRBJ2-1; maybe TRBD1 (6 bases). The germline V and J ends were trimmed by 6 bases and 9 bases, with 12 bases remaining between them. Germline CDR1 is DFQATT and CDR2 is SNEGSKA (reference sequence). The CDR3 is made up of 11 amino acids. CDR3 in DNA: TGCAGTGCGGGGGCCGGTGGTGAGCAGTTCTTC. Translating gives CSAGAGGEQFF.

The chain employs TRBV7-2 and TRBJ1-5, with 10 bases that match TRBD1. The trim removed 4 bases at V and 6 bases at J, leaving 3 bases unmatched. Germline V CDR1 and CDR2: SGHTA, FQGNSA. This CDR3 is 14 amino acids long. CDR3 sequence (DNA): TGTGCCAGCAGCTCCCGGGACAGGGGTCAGCCCCAGCATTTT. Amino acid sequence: CASSSRDRGQPQHF.

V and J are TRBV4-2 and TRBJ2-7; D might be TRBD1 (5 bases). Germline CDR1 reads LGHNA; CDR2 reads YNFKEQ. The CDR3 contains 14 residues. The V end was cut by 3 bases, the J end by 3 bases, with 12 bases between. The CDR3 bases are TGTGCCAGCAGCCAGATGGACAAGGACTACGAGCAGTACTTC. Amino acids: CASSQMDKDYEQYF.

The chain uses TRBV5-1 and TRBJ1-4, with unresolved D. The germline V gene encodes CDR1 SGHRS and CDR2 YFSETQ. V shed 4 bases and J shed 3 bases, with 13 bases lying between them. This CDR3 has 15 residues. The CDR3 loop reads CASSPRVSANEKLFF. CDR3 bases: TGCGCCAGCAGCCCGCGTGTTAGCGCTAATGAAAAACTGTTTTTT.

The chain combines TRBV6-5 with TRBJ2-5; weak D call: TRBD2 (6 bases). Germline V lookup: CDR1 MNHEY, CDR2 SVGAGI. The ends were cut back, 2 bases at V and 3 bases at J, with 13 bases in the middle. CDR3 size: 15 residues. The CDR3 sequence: CASSYPAGTEETQYF. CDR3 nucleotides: TGTGCCAGCAGTTACCCGGCGGGGACCGAAGAGACCCAGTACTTC.

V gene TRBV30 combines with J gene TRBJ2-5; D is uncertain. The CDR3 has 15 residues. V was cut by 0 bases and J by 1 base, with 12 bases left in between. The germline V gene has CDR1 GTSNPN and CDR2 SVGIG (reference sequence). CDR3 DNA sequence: TGTGCCTGGAGTGTATCAGTTCGGGTCCAAGAGACCCAGTACTTC. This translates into CAWSVSVRVQETQYF.

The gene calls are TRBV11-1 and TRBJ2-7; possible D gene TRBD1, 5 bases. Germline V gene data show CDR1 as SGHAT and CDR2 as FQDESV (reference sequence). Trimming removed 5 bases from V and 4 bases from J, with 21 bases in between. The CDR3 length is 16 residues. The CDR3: CASSLGADELVYEQYF. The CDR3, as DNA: TGTGCCAGCAGCCTTGGGGCAGACGAGTTGGTATACGAGCAGTACTTC. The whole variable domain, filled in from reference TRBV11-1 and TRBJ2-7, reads EAEVAQSPRYKITEKSQAVAFWCDPISGHATLYWYRQILGQGPELLVQFQDESVVDDSQLPKDRFSAERLKGVDSTLKIQPAELGDSAMYLCASSLGADELVYEQYFGPGTRLTVT.

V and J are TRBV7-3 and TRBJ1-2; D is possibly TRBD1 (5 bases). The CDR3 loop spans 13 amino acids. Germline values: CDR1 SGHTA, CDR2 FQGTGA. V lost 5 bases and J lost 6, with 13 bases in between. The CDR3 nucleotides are TGTGCCAGCAGCCCCAGACCGGGGGATGGCTACACCTTC. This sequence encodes CASSPRPGDGYTF.

As DNA, the CDR3 is TGCAGCGTTGGGGACAGCGTGTACGAGCAGTACTTC. Translated, it gives CSVGDSVYEQYF. The chain uses TRBV29-1 and TRBJ2-7, with 7 bases lining up with TRBD1. The trim removed 4 bases at V and 4 bases at J, leaving 4 bases unmatched. CDR1 is SQVTM and CDR2 is ANQGSEA in the germline V gene. CDR3 length: 12 residues.

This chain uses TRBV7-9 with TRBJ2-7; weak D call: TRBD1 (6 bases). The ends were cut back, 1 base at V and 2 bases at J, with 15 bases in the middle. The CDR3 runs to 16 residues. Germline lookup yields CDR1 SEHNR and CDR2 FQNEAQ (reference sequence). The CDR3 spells CASSLVRDTIPYEQYF. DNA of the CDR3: TGTGCCAGCAGCTTAGTCCGGGACACCATTCCCTACGAGCAGTACTTC. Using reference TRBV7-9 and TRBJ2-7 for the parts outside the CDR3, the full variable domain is DTGVSQNPRHKITKRGQNVTFRCDPISEHNRLYWYRQTLGQGPEFLTYFQNEAQLEKSRLLSDRFSAERPKGSFSTLEIQRTEQGDSAMYLCASSLVRDTIPYEQYFGPGTRLTVT.

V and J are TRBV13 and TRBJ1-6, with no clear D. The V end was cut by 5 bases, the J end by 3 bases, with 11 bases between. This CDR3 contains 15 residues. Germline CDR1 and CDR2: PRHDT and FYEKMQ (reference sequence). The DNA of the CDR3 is TGTGCCAGCAGCACCCAGTCACGCTATAATTCACCCCTCCACTTT. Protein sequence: CASSTQSRYNSPLHF.

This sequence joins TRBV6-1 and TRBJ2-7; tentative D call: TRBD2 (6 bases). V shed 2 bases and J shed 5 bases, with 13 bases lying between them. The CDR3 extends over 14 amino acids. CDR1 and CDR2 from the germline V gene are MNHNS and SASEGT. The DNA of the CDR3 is TGTGCCAGCAGTGAACGACTAGAGGTGGACGAGCAGTACTTC. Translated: CASSERLEVDEQYF.

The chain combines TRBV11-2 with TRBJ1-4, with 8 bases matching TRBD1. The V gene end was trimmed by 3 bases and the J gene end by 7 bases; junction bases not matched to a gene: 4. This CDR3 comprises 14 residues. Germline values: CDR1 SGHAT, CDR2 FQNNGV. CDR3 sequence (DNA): TGTGCCAGCAGCTTCGGACAGGGACCTGAAAAACTGTTTTTT. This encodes CASSFGQGPEKLFF.

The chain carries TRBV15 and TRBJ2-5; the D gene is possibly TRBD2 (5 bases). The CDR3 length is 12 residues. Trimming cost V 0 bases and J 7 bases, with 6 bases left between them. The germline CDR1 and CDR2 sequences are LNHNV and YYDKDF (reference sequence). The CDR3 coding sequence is TGTGCCACCAGCAGAGAGGGAGCGACCCAGTACTTC. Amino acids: CATSREGATQYF.

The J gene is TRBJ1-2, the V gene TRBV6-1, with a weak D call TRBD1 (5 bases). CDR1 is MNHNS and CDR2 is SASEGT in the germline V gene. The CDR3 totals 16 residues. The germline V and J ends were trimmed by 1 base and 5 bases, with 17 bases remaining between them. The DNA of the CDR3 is TGTGCCAGCAGTGAAGGGGGCAGCAGAGGCTATTATGGCTACACCTTC. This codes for CASSEGGSRGYYGYTF.

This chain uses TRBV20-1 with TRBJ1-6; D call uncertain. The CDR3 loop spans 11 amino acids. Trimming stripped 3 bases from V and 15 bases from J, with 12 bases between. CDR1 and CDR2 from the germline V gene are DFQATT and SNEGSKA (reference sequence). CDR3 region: CSASASVGLHF. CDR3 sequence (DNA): TGCAGTGCTAGTGCCAGTGTTGGCCTCCACTTT.

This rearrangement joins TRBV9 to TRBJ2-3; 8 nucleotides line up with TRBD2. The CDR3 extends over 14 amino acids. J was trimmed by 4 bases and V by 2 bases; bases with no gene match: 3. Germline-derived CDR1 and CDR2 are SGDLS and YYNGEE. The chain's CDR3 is CASSVGRGADTQYF. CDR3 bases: TGTGCCAGCAGCGTTGGGCGGGGGGCAGATACGCAGTATTTT. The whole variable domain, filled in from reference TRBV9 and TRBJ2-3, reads DSGVTQTPKHLITATGQRVTLRCSPRSGDLSVYWYQQSLDQGLQFLIQYYNGEERAKGNILERFSAQQFPDLHSELNLSSLELGDSALYFCASSVGRGADTQYFGPGTRLTVL.